This T cell receptor (beta chain) was captured in a study of T cell repertoires in cytomegalovirus infection. Study background: Peptides in the study included HLA-C-restricted and HLA-B-restricted CMV epitopes. Public TCR beta signature analysis indicated the presence of both CMV infection and matching HLA type.

TCRdb redid the calling of the reads with MiXCR, one entry per CDR3 protein. The profile shows approximately 910,000 distinct CDR3 sequences, 31% of them singletons. Trimming removed 4 bases from V and 2 bases from J, with 17 bases in between. Looked up from germline, CDR1 is SEHNR and CDR2 is FQNEAQ (reference sequence). This CDR3 spans 16 amino acids. This clonotype was seen repeatedly, ten times or more. Its antigen remains unknown. This TCR was recovered from a human donor in good health (CMV status not recorded). Some clones in this sample may be carry-over from other donors' samples. The V call is TRBV7-9, the J call TRBJ1-2, with a tentative D call TRBD1 (5 bases). Sequencing was performed on cultured CD8+ T cells from PBMCs, taken from culture after CMV antigen stimulation. CDR3 in amino acids: CASSSPGTDVNYGYTF. The DNA of the CDR3 is TGTGCCAGCAGCTCCCCCGGGACGGATGTGAACTATGGCTACACCTTC.